Listed here are 23 T cell receptor beta chains from one sample, sequenced in a study of T-cell memory formation after mild COVID-19. TCRdb analysed the 5' RACE reads with MiXCR anew, one entry per CDR3 protein. The sample includes 150,000 or so distinct CDR3 sequences, around a third of them seen just once. Sequencing was carried out using PBMCs or a T cell subset sorted from them (not recorded which). The receptors originated from an adult woman who had mild COVID-19 (a few samples of this study predate the infection). Cell type and time point are not known.

This clonotype has a handful of counts. The genes are TRBV5-1 and TRBJ2-5; a weak D match, TRBD1 (6 bases). V was clipped by 2 bases and J by 4 bases, with 12 bases between them. The V gene's germline CDR1 is SGHRS and CDR2 YFSETQ. The CDR3 length is 14 residues. CDR3 DNA: TGCGCCAGCAGCTTCCTATCAGGGGCAGAGACCCAGTACTTC. This encodes CASSFLSGAETQYF.

This chain joins TRBV9 and TRBJ2-2, with no clear D. This CDR3 comprises 14 residues. CDR1 is SGDLS and CDR2 is YYNGEE in the germline V gene. Between the trimmed V and J ends, which lost 3 bases and 2 bases, there was a span of 8 bases. CDR3 loop: CASSARYNTGELFF. CDR3 coding DNA: TGTGCCAGCAGCGCAAGGTACAACACCGGGGAGCTGTTTTTT.

The V and J genes are TRBV28 and TRBJ1-5; D is undetermined. The CDR3 runs 11 residues. Trimming left V 2 bases short and J 7 bases short, with 3 bases between. Germline CDR1 reads MDHEN; CDR2 reads SYDVKM. The CDR3 DNA sequence: TGTGCCAGCAGTTTAGAACAGCCCCAGCATTTT. It codes for CASSLEQPQHF.

This chain links TRBV6-5 with TRBJ2-1, with D possibly matching TRBD2 (6 bases). Trimming left V 5 bases short and J 4 bases short, with 18 bases between. Germline V gives CDR1 MNHEY, CDR2 SVGAGI. This CDR3 has 16 amino acids. CDR3 protein: CASSRGLRPEYNEQFF. The CDR3, as DNA: TGTGCCAGCAGTCGAGGACTACGACCGGAGTACAATGAGCAGTTCTTC.

This clonotype was picked up a small number of times. The chain employs TRBV5-1 and TRBJ2-5; D is perhaps TRBD1 or TRBD2 (6 bases each). Germline V lookup: CDR1 SGHRS, CDR2 YFSETQ. The V end lost 2 bases, the J end lost 9 bases, and 14 bases lay between the germline ends. This CDR3 spans 13 amino acids. CDR3 nucleotide sequence: TGCGCCAGCAGCTTTCGGCCGGAGGGGGCCCAGTACTTC. Protein sequence: CASSFRPEGAQYF.

This chain uses TRBV7-9 with TRBJ2-3, with 11 bases lining up with TRBD2. This CDR3 spans 16 amino acids. Germline V gene lookup returns CDR1 SEHNR and CDR2 FQNEAQ (reference sequence). V lost 7 bases, J lost 4 bases, and 10 bases stayed unmatched. DNA of the CDR3: TGTGCCAGCATCTTCGGGCTAGCGGGGGGTGCAGATACGCAGTATTTT. This gives the protein CASIFGLAGGADTQYF. The full variable domain, completed using reference TRBV7-9 and TRBJ2-3, is DTGVSQNPRHKITKRGQNVTFRCDPISEHNRLYWYRQTLGQGPEFLTYFQNEAQLEKSRLLSDRFSAERPKGSFSTLEIQRTEQGDSAMYLCASIFGLAGGADTQYFGPGTRLTVL.

The J gene is TRBJ1-5, the V gene TRBV5-1; no firm D call. The V end lost 0 bases, the J end lost 3 bases, and 4 bases lay between the germline ends. Per germline, CDR1 SGHRS and CDR2 YFSETQ. The CDR3 covers 13 residues. The CDR3 protein is CASSLDPNQPQHF. The CDR3 bases are TGCGCCAGCAGCTTGGATCCCAATCAGCCCCAGCATTTT.

J is TRBJ2-7 and V is TRBV11-2; D might be TRBD1 or TRBD2, each matching 5 bases. The CDR3 is made up of 17 amino acids. V gave up 0 bases and J gave up 5 bases, with 20 bases separating them. Per germline, CDR1 SGHAT and CDR2 FQNNGV. In DNA form, the CDR3 reads TGTGCCAGCAGCTTAGACGCGAGTGGGGGACCGGTCGACGAGCAGTACTTC. Encoded protein: CASSLDASGGPVDEQYF.

This chain links TRBV3-1 with TRBJ2-2; D gene uncertain. Germline assignment: CDR1 LGHDT and CDR2 YNNKEL (reference sequence). The CDR3 has 12 amino acids. V gave up 6 bases and J gave up 4 bases, with 6 bases separating them. The CDR3 spells CASRSGTGELFF. The DNA of the CDR3 is TGTGCCAGCAGATCGGGCACCGGGGAGCTGTTTTTT.

The V call is TRBV12-3 or TRBV12-4, the J call TRBJ2-4; 9 nucleotides align to TRBD2. The V gene end was trimmed by 4 bases and the J gene end by 0 bases; junction bases not matched to a gene: 7. The CDR3 has 17 residues. As DNA, the CDR3 is TGTGCCAGCAGTTATTTCGGCGGGGGGGCAGCCAAAAACATTCAGTACTTC. This gives the protein CASSYFGGGAAKNIQYF.

This clonotype was observed a few times. The V gene is TRBV7-9, the J gene TRBJ2-2; D is unclear. This CDR3 is 10 amino acids long. Germline CDR1 reads SEHNR; CDR2 reads FQNEAQ (reference sequence). The CDR3 is CVSVAGELFF. DNA for the CDR3: TGTGTTTCGGTCGCCGGGGAGCTGTTTTTT.

This clonotype showed up just a few times. The V gene is TRBV19, the J gene TRBJ1-4, with a possible D match to TRBD1 (5 bases). The CDR3 has 14 amino acids. The germline V and J ends were trimmed by 5 bases and 4 bases, with 11 bases remaining between them. Germline CDR1 is LNHDA and CDR2 is SQIVND (reference sequence). CDR3 in amino acids: CASSEDNLNEKLFF. The CDR3 DNA is TGTGCCAGTAGTGAGGACAACCTTAATGAAAAACTGTTTTTT. Looking up the rest from reference TRBV19 and TRBJ1-4 gives the full variable domain: DGGITQSPKYLFRKEGQNVTLSCEQNLNHDAMYWYRQDPGQGLRLIYYSQIVNDFQKGDIAEGYSVSREKKESFPLTVTSAQKNPTAFYLCASSEDNLNEKLFFGSGTQLSVL.

The chain combines TRBV18 with TRBJ2-5; TRBD1 aligns across 9 bases. V was pared by 8 bases and J by 3 bases, with 16 bases of the junction left unmatched. CDR3 length: 17 amino acids. Germline CDR1 and CDR2: KGHSH and LQKENI. The CDR3 protein is CASHHWGDRTGEETQYF. CDR3 DNA: TGTGCCAGCCATCACTGGGGGGACCGGACAGGGGAAGAGACCCAGTACTTC. Using reference TRBV18 and TRBJ2-5 for the parts outside the CDR3, the full variable domain is NAGVMQNPRHLVRRRGQEARLRCSPMKGHSHVYWYRQLPEEGLKFMVYLQKENIIDESGMPKERFSAEFPKEGPSILRIQQVVRGDSAAYFCASHHWGDRTGEETQYFGPGTRLLVL.

J is TRBJ2-1 and V is TRBV5-4; TRBD2 matches 9 bases. V was pared by 5 bases and J by 2 bases, with 5 bases of the junction left unmatched. Germline lookup yields CDR1 SGHNT and CDR2 YYREEE (reference sequence). This CDR3 is built from 15 residues. The CDR3 is CASRVAGVPYNEQFF. The CDR3 nucleotides are TGTGCCAGCAGAGTAGCGGGAGTCCCCTACAATGAGCAGTTCTTC. Full variable domain (rest looked up from reference TRBV5-4 and TRBJ2-1): ETGVTQSPTHLIKTRGQQVTLRCSSQSGHNTVSWYQQALGQGPQFIFQYYREEENGRGNFPPRFSGLQFPNYSSELNVNALELDDSALYLCASRVAGVPYNEQFFGPGTRLTVL.

Only a few counts were recorded for this clonotype. V usage is TRBV10-3 and J usage is TRBJ2-2, with 7 bases identical to TRBD1. The germline V gene has CDR1 ENHRY and CDR2 SYGVKD. The CDR3 has 16 residues. Germline trimming cut 2 bases from V and 3 bases from J; bases unmatched to any gene: 6. The CDR3, as DNA: TGTGCCATCAGTGAGGGGCGACAGGGAGACACCGGGGAGCTGTTTTTT. The encoded protein is CAISEGRQGDTGELFF.

J is TRBJ2-5 and V is TRBV6-1; the match to TRBD2 covers 7 bases. Germline assignment: CDR1 MNHNS and CDR2 SASEGT. The CDR3 is 15 amino acids. Losses at the gene ends were 6 bases for V and 4 bases for J; bases not matched to a gene: 11. CDR3 region: CASSRSGTTGETQYF. The CDR3 DNA sequence: TGTGCCAGCAGCCGCTCCGGGACTACAGGAGAGACCCAGTACTTC.

The chain joins TRBV24-1 to TRBJ2-2; D uncertain. The CDR3 consists of 13 residues. Germline lookup yields CDR1 KGHDR and CDR2 SFDVKD. The V end lost 6 bases, the J end lost 1 base, and 5 bases lay between the germline ends. CDR3 in DNA: TGTGCCACCAGTCTCCTGAACACCGGGGAGCTGTTTTTT. Amino acid sequence: CATSLLNTGELFF.

The rearrangement joins TRBV7-9 to TRBJ2-4; TRBD1 agrees at 7 bases. CDR3 size: 15 residues. The germline V gene has CDR1 SEHNR and CDR2 FQNEAQ (reference sequence). The ends lost 5 bases at V and 1 base at J; junction bases unmatched: 5. CDR3 sequence: CASSTTGVAKNIQYF. The CDR3 region has the DNA TGTGCCAGCAGCACAACAGGGGTCGCCAAAAACATTCAGTACTTC.

The gene calls are TRBV6-1 and TRBJ1-1, with a possible D match to TRBD1 (5 bases). The CDR3 contains 13 residues. The germline V gene encodes CDR1 MNHNS and CDR2 SASEGT. V shed 8 bases and J shed 5 bases, with 15 bases lying between them. The CDR3 nucleotides are TGTGCCAGCCTCACGGCAGGGCGGACTGAAGCTTTCTTT. Protein: CASLTAGRTEAFF.

The chain combines TRBV7-9 with TRBJ2-1; 11 nucleotides line up with TRBD2. From germline, CDR1 is SEHNR and CDR2 FQNEAQ (reference sequence). V dropped 5 bases and J dropped 8; count of bases not matched to a gene: 20. The CDR3 contains 19 residues. The DNA for the CDR3 is TGTGCCAGCAGCCCCCCTGGAGGGGCTCTAGCGGGGGGACTCGATGAGCAGTTCTTC. This gives the protein CASSPPGGALAGGLDEQFF.

This clonotype was recorded a few times. This sequence joins TRBV4-3 and TRBJ2-3, with a tentative D call TRBD2 (6 bases). V dropped 1 base and J dropped 1 base, with 9 bases sitting between them. The CDR3 totals 15 residues. Looked up from germline, CDR1 is LGHNA and CDR2 is YSLEER. Here the CDR3 reads CASSQAGDGTDTQYF. The CDR3 DNA reads as TGCGCCAGCAGCCAAGCGGGAGATGGCACAGATACGCAGTATTTT.

The chain couples TRBV18 to TRBJ1-5, with TRBD1 matching 7 bases. The germline V gene encodes CDR1 KGHSH and CDR2 LQKENI. V gave up 3 bases and J gave up 4 bases; unmatched junction bases: 6. The CDR3 covers 15 residues. The CDR3 nucleotides read TGTGCCAGCTCACCTCCAGGGGGGAATAATCAGCCCCAGCATTTT. Translating gives CASSPPGGNNQPQHF.

The J gene is TRBJ2-2, the V gene TRBV7-9; 8 bases agree with TRBD2. Germline CDR1 and CDR2: SEHNR and FQNEAQ (reference sequence). V was clipped by 6 bases and J by 0 bases; unmatched bases: 12. CDR3 length: 18 residues. The CDR3 is CASSHQRGTLPNTGELFF. CDR3 DNA: TGTGCCAGCAGTCATCAGCGGGGGACCCTCCCGAACACCGGGGAGCTGTTTTTT.